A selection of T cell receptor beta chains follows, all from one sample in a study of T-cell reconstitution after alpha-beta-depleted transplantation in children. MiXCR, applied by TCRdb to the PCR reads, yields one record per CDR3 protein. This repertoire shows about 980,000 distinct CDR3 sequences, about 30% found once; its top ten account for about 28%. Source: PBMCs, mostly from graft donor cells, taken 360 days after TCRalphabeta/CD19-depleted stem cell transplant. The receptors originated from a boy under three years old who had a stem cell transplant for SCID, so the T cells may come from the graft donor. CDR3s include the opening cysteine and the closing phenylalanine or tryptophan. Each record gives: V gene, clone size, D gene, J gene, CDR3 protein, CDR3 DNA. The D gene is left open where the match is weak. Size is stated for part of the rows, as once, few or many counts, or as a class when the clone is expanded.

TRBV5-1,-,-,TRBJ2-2,CASSLAGSLGSGELFF,TGCGCCAGCAGCTTGGCCGGCAGCCTAGGGTCCGGGGAGCTGTTTTTT
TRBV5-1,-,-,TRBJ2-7,CASGSQAEAREQYF,TGCGCCAGCGGCTCCCAGGCAGAAGCGAGGGAGCAGTACTTC
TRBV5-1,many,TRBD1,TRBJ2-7,CASSLGQGASYEQYF,TGCGCCAGCAGCTTGGGACAGGGGGCCTCCTACGAGCAGTACTTC
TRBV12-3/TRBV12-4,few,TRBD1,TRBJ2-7,CASSHRGQGWEQYF,TGTGCCAGCAGTCACCGGGGACAGGGGTGGGAGCAGTACTTC
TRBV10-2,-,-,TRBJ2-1,CASVPLLATYNEQFF,TGCGCCAGCGTTCCCTTGCTAGCGACCTACAATGAGCAGTTCTTC
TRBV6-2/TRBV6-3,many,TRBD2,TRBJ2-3,CASSPSGGATDTQYF,TGTGCCAGCAGTCCTAGCGGGGGGGCCACAGATACGCAGTATTTT
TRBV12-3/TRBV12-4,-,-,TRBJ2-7,CASSPLPRGKRDYEQYF,TGTGCCAGCAGTCCATTACCCCGGGGAAAGAGGGACTACGAGCAGTACTTC
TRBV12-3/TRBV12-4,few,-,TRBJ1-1,CASRRSQVMNTEAFF,TGTGCCAGCAGGCGGAGCCAGGTAATGAACACTGAAGCTTTCTTT
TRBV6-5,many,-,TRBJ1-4,CASSYGFPRDEKLFF,TGTGCCAGCAGTTACGGTTTTCCCAGGGATGAAAAACTGTTTTTT
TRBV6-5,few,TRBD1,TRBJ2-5,CASSYSTGYQETQYF,TGTGCCAGCAGTTACTCGACAGGGTACCAAGAGACCCAGTACTTC
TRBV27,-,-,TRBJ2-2,CASSPRGGFIPNTGELFF,TGTGCCAGCAGTCCACGGGGTGGGTTTATTCCTAACACCGGGGAGCTGTTTTTT
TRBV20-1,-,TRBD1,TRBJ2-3,CRGDRGNTQYF,TGCAGGGGGGACAGGGGAAACACGCAGTATTTT
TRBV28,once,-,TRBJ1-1,CASSLIWDLGEAEAFF,TGTGCCAGCAGTTTAATCTGGGACTTGGGTGAAGCTGAAGCTTTCTTT
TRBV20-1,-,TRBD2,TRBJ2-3,CSASKGLAVNTQYF,TGCAGTGCTAGTAAAGGGCTAGCGGTAAATACGCAGTATTTT
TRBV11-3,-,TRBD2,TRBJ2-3,CASSLVPAGGPDTQYF,TGTGCCAGCAGCTTAGTCCCAGCGGGGGGCCCAGATACGCAGTATTTT
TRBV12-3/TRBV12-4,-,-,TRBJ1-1,CASRRHTILNTEAFF,TGTGCCAGCAGACGCCACACAATCTTGAACACTGAAGCTTTCTTT
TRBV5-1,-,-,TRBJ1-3,CASSPDSRGNTIYF,TGCGCCAGCAGCCCTGACAGCCGCGGAAACACCATATATTTT
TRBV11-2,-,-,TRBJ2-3,CASSRDPYLRLLSTDTQYF,TGTGCCAGCAGCCGGGACCCCTATCTAAGACTTCTGAGCACAGATACGCAGTATTTT
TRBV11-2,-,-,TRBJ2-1,CASSLVTAGVGEQFF,TGTGCCAGCAGCTTAGTCACAGCCGGCGTCGGCGAGCAGTTCTTC
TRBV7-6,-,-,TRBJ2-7,CASSPMGVRGEQYF,TGTGCCAGCAGCCCTATGGGGGTGAGGGGCGAGCAGTACTTC
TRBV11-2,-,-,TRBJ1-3,CASSVRGAGNTIYF,TGTGCCAGCAGCGTACGGGGGGCCGGAAACACCATATATTTT
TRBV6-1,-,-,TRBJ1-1,CASSPIDSSNTEAFF,TGTGCCAGCAGCCCCATCGACAGTAGTAACACTGAAGCTTTCTTT
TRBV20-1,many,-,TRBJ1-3,CSAREGGEGNTIYF,TGCAGTGCTAGAGAAGGAGGGGAAGGAAACACCATATATTTT
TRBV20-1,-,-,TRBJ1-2,CSAVTNYGYTF,TGCAGTGCTGTCACTAACTATGGCTACACCTTC
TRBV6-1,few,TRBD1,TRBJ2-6,CASSHTGTGGSGANVLTF,TGTGCCAGCAGCCATACCGGGACAGGGGGCTCTGGGGCCAACGTCCTGACTTTC
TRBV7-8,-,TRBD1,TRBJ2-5,CASINAGGGRQETQYF,TGTGCCAGCATCAACGCAGGGGGCGGACGACAAGAGACCCAGTACTTC
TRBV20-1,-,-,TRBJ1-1,CSAGAGTIGTEAFF,TGCAGTGCTGGGGCCGGGACGATAGGCACTGAAGCTTTCTTT
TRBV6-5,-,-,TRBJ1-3,CASSYAGIGEDSGNTIYF,TGTGCCAGCAGTTATGCTGGAATAGGCGAGGACTCTGGAAACACCATATATTTT
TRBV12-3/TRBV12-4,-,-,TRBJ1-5,CASSLTPLLNQPQHF,TGTGCCAGCAGTTTAACCCCTTTGCTAAATCAGCCCCAGCATTTT
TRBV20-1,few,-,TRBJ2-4,CSARQDPYKNIQYF,TGCAGTGCAAGACAGGATCCTTACAAAAACATTCAGTACTTC
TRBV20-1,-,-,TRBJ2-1,CCARDARAVLSYNEQFF,TGCTGTGCTAGAGACGCCAGGGCGGTTCTGTCCTACAATGAGCAGTTCTTC
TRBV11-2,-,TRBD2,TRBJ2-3,CASSLVSSGGTDTQYF,TGTGCCAGCAGCTTAGTGTCTAGCGGGGGCACAGATACGCAGTATTTT
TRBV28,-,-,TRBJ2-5,CASSPLPGREYF,TGTGCCAGCAGTCCACTCCCGGGACGGGAGTACTTC
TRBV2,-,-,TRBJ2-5,CASSEYEVVETQYF,TGTGCCAGCAGTGAATATGAGGTTGTGGAGACCCAGTACTTC
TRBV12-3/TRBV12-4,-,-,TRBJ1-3,CASSGDKRTIYF,TGTGCCAGCAGTGGGGACAAAAGAACCATATATTTT
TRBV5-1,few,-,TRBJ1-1,CASSLRGQAVGNGNTEAFF,TGCGCCAGCAGCTTGAGGGGCCAGGCGGTCGGAAACGGGAACACTGAAGCTTTCTTT
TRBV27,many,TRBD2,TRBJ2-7,CASRPGLANYEQYF,TGTGCCAGTCGCCCGGGACTAGCGAACTACGAGCAGTACTTC
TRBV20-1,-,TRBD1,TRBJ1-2,CSARGQGAYGYTF,TGCAGTGCTAGAGGGCAGGGGGCCTATGGCTACACCTTC
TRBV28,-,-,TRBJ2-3,CASSATLRTDTQYF,TGTGCCAGCAGCGCGACCCTTCGAACAGATACGCAGTATTTT
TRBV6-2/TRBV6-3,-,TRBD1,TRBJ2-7,CASSYRQGFSYEQYF,TGTGCCAGCAGTTACCGACAGGGGTTCTCCTACGAGCAGTACTTC
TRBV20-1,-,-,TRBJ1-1,CSADPREGNTEAFF,TGCAGTGCCGACCCCAGGGAAGGAAACACTGAAGCTTTCTTT
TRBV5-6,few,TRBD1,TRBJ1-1,CASSLAREGGYTEAFF,TGTGCCAGCAGCTTGGCCCGTGAAGGGGGCTATACTGAAGCTTTCTTT
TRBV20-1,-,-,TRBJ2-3,CSASLRGRGSTDTQYF,TGCAGTGCTAGTCTTCGTGGGCGGGGCAGCACAGATACGCAGTATTTT
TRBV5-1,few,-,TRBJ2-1,CASSLLVPETNEQFF,TGCGCCAGCAGCTTACTAGTACCCGAGACCAATGAGCAGTTCTTC
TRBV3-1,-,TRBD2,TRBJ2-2,CASSHRTSGGIAGELFF,TGTGCCAGCAGCCACAGGACTAGCGGGGGGATAGCCGGGGAGCTGTTTTTT
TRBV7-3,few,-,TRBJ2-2,CASSWGAGSADTGELFF,TGTGCCAGCAGCTGGGGGGCGGGGAGCGCGGACACCGGGGAGCTGTTTTTT
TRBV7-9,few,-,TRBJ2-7,CASSGGWGDLYEQYF,TGTGCCAGCAGCGGGGGGTGGGGGGACCTCTACGAGCAGTACTTC
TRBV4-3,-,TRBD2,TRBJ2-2,CASSPRWSRGDTGELFF,TGCGCCAGCAGCCCCCGCTGGTCACGGGGGGACACCGGGGAGCTGTTTTTT
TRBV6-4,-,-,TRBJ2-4,CASPGFSEGGPKNIQYF,TGTGCCAGCCCAGGGTTTTCGGAGGGTGGACCCAAAAACATTCAGTACTTC
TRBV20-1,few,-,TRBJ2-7,CSARDHSSYEQYF,TGCAGTGCTAGAGATCACAGCTCCTACGAGCAGTACTTC
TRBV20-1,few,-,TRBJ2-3,CSAGAEGGTDTQYF,TGCAGTGCTGGAGCGGAGGGAGGCACAGATACGCAGTATTTT
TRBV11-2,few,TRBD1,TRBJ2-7,CASSRLITGQTGYEQYF,TGTGCCAGCAGCCGACTTATTACGGGACAGACCGGATACGAGCAGTACTTC
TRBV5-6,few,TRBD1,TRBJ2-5,CASSRSGQYQETQYF,TGTGCCAGCAGCCGCTCGGGACAGTACCAAGAGACCCAGTACTTC